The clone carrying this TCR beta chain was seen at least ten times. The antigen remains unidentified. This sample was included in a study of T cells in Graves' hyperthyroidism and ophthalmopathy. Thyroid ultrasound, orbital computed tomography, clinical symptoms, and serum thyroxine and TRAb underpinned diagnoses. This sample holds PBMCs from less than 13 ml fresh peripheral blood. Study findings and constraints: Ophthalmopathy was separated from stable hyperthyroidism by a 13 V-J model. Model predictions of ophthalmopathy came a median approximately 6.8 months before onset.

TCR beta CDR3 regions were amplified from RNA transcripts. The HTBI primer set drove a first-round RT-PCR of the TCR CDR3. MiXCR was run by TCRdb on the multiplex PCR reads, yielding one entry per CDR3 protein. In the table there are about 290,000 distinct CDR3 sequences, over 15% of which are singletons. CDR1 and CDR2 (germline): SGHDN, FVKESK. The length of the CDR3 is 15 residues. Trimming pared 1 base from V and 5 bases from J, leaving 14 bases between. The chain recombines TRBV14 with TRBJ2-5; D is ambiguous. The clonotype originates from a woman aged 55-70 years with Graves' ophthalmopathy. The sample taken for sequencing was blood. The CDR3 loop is CASSQGFGHDETQYF. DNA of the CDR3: TGTGCCAGCAGCCAAGGTTTCGGCCACGACGAGACCCAGTACTTC.